This T cell receptor beta chain was sequenced for a study of blood T cell repertoires in COVID-19. Sequenced by immunoSEQ multiplex PCR; TCRdb stores in-frame clones only, minus some. This sample carries 450,000 or so clones, roughly 89% of them seen once, and the ten largest clones take roughly 0.92%. Enrolment of Seattle patients took place during active infection, and they were followed longitudinally. This CDR3 has 14 residues. Trimming shortened V by 6 bases and J by 0 bases, and 9 bases separated the two germline ends. Germline loops: CDR1 LNHDA, CDR2 SQIVND (reference sequence). The receptor was derived from a man in his late teens or twenties with COVID-19, enrolled during active disease. The chain carries TRBV19 and TRBJ1-3; a weak D match, TRBD1 (5 bases). Sequencing was done on a sample of peripheral blood. The DNA of the CDR3 is TGTGCCAGTAGGACAGAGGCCTCTGGAAACACCATATATTTT. It encodes CASRTEASGNTIYF.